This record concerns one T cell receptor (beta chain) sequence. Its antigen is not yet known. No clone much larger than this one lies a single base away; base qualities are absent. Peripheral blood CD8+ and CD4+ T cells from healthy donors, Susac syndrome patients and multiple sclerosis patients were profiled by high-throughput TCR beta sequencing. Multiple sclerosis controls were treatment-naive patients with stable or active relapsing-remitting disease fulfilling revised McDonald criteria. Bulk CD8+ and CD4+ T cells were purified by magnetic negative isolation, while CD8+ TEMRA cells were enriched using FACS. Blood was collected in EDTA tubes and processed within 24 hours, with PBMCs isolated through density gradient centrifugation. PBMCs intended for TCR sequencing were cryopreserved in liquid nitrogen and thawed later in a water bath at 37 degrees C. The sorted or isolated CD4+, CD8+ and CD8+ TEMRA cells had a purity of 90% or higher.

This record comes from a study of CD8 T cells in Susac syndrome (dated by TCRdb to between 2018 and 2020). In terms of the full investigation: The study used repertoire sequencing to test whether antigen drove CD8+ T cell activation and differentiation in Susac syndrome. Study-level results and caveats: The number of individuals in the TCR sequencing and HLA analysis was recognized as being relatively small.

From cysteine to phenylalanine, the CDR3 is 13 amino acids long. Just CDR3 DNA is preserved here, 39 bases in frame from base 1. Deletion took 3 bases off V and 4 bases off J, with a span of 10 bases between the germline ends. From a lookup of the germline V gene, CDR1 and CDR2 are SGDLS and YYNGEE. RNA was extracted with the RNeasy kit and about 0.45 to 1 ug was reverse transcribed using random hexamers. The immunoSEQ multiplex PCR assay, which covers 54 Vbeta and 13 Jbeta segments, was used to amplify TCR beta CDR3 regions. Bias from PCR amplification was corrected by using a synthetic template baseline for primer optimization and for computational correction. Turning to the authors' computational methods: Reads were annotated to V, D and J genes according to IMGT and were analyzed with immunoSEQ Analyzer, with only productive sequences retained. Clonality was calculated as one minus the Shannon entropy normalized by log2 of the number of productive unique sequences. Public and private clones were assessed among the 100 most prevalent clones of each patient and control. Clones were defined as Susac-specific when absent from the healthy and MS cohorts, from 1,000 to 1,100 published viral clones and from other ImmuneACCESS disease sequences. TCRdb reprocessed the public reads (quality trimming at Q25 with fastp, clone calling with MiXCR) and kept in-frame beta chains. Every CDR3 protein is listed once, alongside the most common genes and DNA of its rows. The V and J calls reflect TCRdb's pipeline rather than the authors' work. For this sample there are 150,000 to 200,000 distinct CDR3 sequences; 80% to 95% appear just once. The ten largest clones capture around 0.09% of the sample.

The receptor's source is a human donor with multiple sclerosis. The rearrangement combines TRBV9 with TRBJ1-1, with the D segment identity uncertain. The sample consisted of CD4+ T cells from PBMCs. CDR3 region: CASSGARGTEAFF. The bases are TGTGCCAGCAGCGGCGCTCGGGGCACTGAAGCTTTCTTT.